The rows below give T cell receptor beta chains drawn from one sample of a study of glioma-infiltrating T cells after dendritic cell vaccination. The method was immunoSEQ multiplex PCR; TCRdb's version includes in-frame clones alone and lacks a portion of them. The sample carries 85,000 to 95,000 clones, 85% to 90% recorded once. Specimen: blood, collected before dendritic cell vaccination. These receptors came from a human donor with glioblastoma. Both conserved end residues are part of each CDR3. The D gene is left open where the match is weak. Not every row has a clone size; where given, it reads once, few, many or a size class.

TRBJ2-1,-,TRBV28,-,TGTGCCAGCAGTGGTTTTAGCTCCTACAATGAGCAGTTCTTC,CASSGFSSYNEQFF
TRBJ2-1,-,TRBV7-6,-,TGTGCCAGCAGCCCCCCCTTCACTAGCTCGCAAAGCTCCTACAATGAGCAGTTCTTC,CASSPPFTSSQSSYNEQFF
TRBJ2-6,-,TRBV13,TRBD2,TGTGCCAGCAGCCCTCCCGGACTAGCGGGTTTGTCCTCTGGGGCCAACGTCCTGACTTTC,CASSPPGLAGLSSGANVLTF
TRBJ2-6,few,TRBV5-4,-,TGTGCCAGCAGCACGCTCTCTTTGTGGGCCGGGGCCAACGTCCTGACTTTC,CASSTLSLWAGANVLTF
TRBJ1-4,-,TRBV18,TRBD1,TGTGCCAGCTCAAGGGACAGGACTAATGAAAAACTGTTTTTT,CASSRDRTNEKLFF
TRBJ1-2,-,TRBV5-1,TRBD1,TGCGCCAGCAGCCTGGGACAGGCGAACTATGGCTACACCTTC,CASSLGQANYGYTF
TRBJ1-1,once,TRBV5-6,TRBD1,TGTGCCAGCAGCCTTCTCCCCGGGACAGGGACCGTACGGAACACTGAAGCTTTCTTT,CASSLLPGTGTVRNTEAFF
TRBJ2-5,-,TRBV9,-,TGTGCCAGCAGCGTAGGGTTAGGGACTGGAGGAGAGACCCAGTACTTC,CASSVGLGTGGETQYF
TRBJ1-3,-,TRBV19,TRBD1,TGTGCCAGTAGTCCCGATCCCGGGACAGGGGGAGAGGATGGAAACACCATATATTTT,CASSPDPGTGGEDGNTIYF
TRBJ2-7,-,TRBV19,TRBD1,TGTGCCAGTAGTTCCTACCGGGGACAGGGACCCTACGAGCAGTACTTC,CASSSYRGQGPYEQYF
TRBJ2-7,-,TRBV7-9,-,TGTGCCAGCAGCTTGAGCTCCTACGAGCAGTACTTC,CASSLSSYEQYF
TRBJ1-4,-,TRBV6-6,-,TGTGCCAGCACTTCGGGGGAGTCCTCTAATGAAAAACTGTTTTTT,CASTSGESSNEKLFF
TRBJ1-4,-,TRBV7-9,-,TGTGCCAGCAGCCTCCCGGTAGGGGTTGATGAAAAACTGTTTTTT,CASSLPVGVDEKLFF
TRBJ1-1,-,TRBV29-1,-,TGCAGCGGGCACAGGGAGAACACTGAAGCTTTCTTT,CSGHRENTEAFF
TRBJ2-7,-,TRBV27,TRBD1,TGTGCCAGCAGTTTTGTGGGGGACAGCGACGAGCAGTACTTC,CASSFVGDSDEQYF
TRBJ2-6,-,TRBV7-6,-,TGTGCCAGCAGCTTTCTAAGAGCCAACGTCCTGACTTTC,CASSFLRANVLTF
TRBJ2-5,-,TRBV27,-,TGTGCCAGCAGTCTCACGATAACTCAAGAGACCCAGTACTTC,CASSLTITQETQYF
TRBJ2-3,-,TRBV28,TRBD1,TGTGCCAGCAGTTCGGACAGGGTGGGGGCAGATACGCAGTATTTT,CASSSDRVGADTQYF
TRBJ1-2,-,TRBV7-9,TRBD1,TGTGCCAGCAGCTCGACAGGGACTAACTATGGCTACACCTTC,CASSSTGTNYGYTF
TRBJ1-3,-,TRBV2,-,TGTGCCAGCAGGCCCCCGGGGAAGGGCCGGGACACCATATATTTT,CASRPPGKGRDTIYF
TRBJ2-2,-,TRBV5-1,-,TGCGCCAGCAGTCCCGGTTCCGGCACCGGGGAGCTGTTTTTT,CASSPGSGTGELFF
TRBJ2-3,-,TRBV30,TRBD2,TGTGCCTGGAGTCCCGGACTAGCGGGAGGCACAGATACGCAGTATTTT,CAWSPGLAGGTDTQYF
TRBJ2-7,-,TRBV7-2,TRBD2,TGTGCCAGCAGCTGGCGTCGGACTAGCGGGATCACCGCGTACGAGCAGTACTTC,CASSWRRTSGITAYEQYF
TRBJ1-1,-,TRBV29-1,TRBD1,TGCAGCGTTGATGGGACAGGGATGAACACTGAAGCTTTCTTT,CSVDGTGMNTEAFF
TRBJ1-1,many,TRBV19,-,TGTGCCAGTAGTATCTTTGGCAGGCCGAACACTGAAGCTTTCTTT,CASSIFGRPNTEAFF
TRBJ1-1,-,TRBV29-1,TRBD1,TGCAGCGTCCGGGACAGGGGGAGGAGTACTGAAGCTTTCTTT,CSVRDRGRSTEAFF
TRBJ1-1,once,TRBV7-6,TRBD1,TGTGCCAGCAGCTTAGCCCGGACAGGAGAAGCTTTCTTT,CASSLARTGEAFF
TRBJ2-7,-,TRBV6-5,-,TGTGCCAGCAGTTACTGGACTAGACAGGACGAGCAGTACTTC,CASSYWTRQDEQYF
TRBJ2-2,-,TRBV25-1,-,TGTGCCAGCCCGTCAGATCACACCGGGGAGCTGTTTTTT,CASPSDHTGELFF
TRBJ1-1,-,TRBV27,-,TGTGCCAGCGGGAGGGAGGTGAACACTGAAGCTTTCTTT,CASGREVNTEAFF
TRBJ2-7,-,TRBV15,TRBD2,TGTGCCACGAGCTCCGGACTAGCGGGAAACTACGAGCAGTACTTC,CATSSGLAGNYEQYF
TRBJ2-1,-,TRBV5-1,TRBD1,TGCGCCAGCAGCCCCGGGACAGGCTCCTACAATGAGCAGTTCTTC,CASSPGTGSYNEQFF
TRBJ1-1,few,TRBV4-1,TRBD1,TGCGCCAGCAGCCAGTTGGGACAGGAAGCTTTCTTT,CASSQLGQEAFF
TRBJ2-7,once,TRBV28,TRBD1,TGTGCCAGCAGTTCCCTAGGACAGGGGGCCTACGAGCAGTACTTC,CASSSLGQGAYEQYF
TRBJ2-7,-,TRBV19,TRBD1,TGTGCCAGTAGTTCACGGACAGGGGGGAATTACGAGCAGTACTTC,CASSSRTGGNYEQYF
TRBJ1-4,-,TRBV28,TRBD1,TGTGCCAGCAGCCAGACAGGGCTAGGTGAAAAACTGTTTTTT,CASSQTGLGEKLFF
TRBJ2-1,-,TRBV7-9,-,TGTGCCAGCAGAAGAGACTCCTACAATGAGCAGTTCTTC,CASRRDSYNEQFF
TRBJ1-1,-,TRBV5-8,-,TGTGCCAGCAGCCCTACAAGACGGAGCACTGAAGCTTTCTTT,CASSPTRRSTEAFF
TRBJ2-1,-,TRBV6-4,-,TGTGCCAGCAGTGACCCGCGGGACCGAGATAAGAGCAATGAGCAGTTCTTC,CASSDPRDRDKSNEQFF
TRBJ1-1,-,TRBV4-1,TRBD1,TGCGCCAGCAGCCAACGGGGACAGGGTTCCACTGAAGCTTTCTTT,CASSQRGQGSTEAFF
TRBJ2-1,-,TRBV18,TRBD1,TGTGCCAGCTCATCCGAGGACAGGGTGTCGAATGAGCAGTTCTTC,CASSSEDRVSNEQFF
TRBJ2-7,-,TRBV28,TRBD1,TGTGCCAGCAGTTTATTCAGGGGGCTATCCTACGAGCAGTACTTC,CASSLFRGLSYEQYF
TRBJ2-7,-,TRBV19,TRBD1,TGTGCCAGTTTGGGACAGGGGGGCTACGAGCAGTACTTC,CASLGQGGYEQYF
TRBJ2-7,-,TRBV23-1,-,TGCGCCAGCCTAACTAACGAGCAGTACTTC,CASLTNEQYF
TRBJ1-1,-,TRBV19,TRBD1,TGTGCCAGTAGAGGACAGGGTTTACCGAACACTGAAGCTTTCTTT,CASRGQGLPNTEAFF
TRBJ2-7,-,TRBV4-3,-,TGCGCCAGCAGCCAATTGAGGGGGTCCTCCTACGAGCAGTACTTC,CASSQLRGSSYEQYF
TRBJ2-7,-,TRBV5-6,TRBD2,TGTGCCAGCAGCTCCTGGGGACTAGCGCTGGGCTACGAGCAGTACTTC,CASSSWGLALGYEQYF
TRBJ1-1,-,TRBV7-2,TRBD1,TGTGCCAGCAGCTTAGTAGGGACAGGTTCGGAAGCTTTCTTT,CASSLVGTGSEAFF
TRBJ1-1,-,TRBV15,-,TGTGCCACCAGCAGAGATGTACCGGGGGACACTGAAGCTTTCTTT,CATSRDVPGDTEAFF
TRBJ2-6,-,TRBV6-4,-,TGTGCCAGCAGCCCATCAACACACTCTGGGGCCAACGTCCTGACTTTC,CASSPSTHSGANVLTF
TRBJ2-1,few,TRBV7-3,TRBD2,TGTGCCAGCAGCCGACTAGCGGGGGATGCCTACAATGAGCAGTTCTTC,CASSRLAGDAYNEQFF
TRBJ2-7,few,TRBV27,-,TGTGCCAGCAGTTCAGGGATCCGCTCCTACGAGCAGTACTTC,CASSSGIRSYEQYF
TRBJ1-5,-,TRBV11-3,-,TGTGCCAGCAGCTTAGACAGACACAATCAGCCCCAGCATTTT,CASSLDRHNQPQHF
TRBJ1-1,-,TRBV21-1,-,TGTGCCAGCAGCTCATCGAGGCGGCAGGGGGCTAATCGAAGTTCGGGGAACACTGAAGCTTTCTTT,CASSSSRRQGANRSSGNTEAFF